This TCR beta chain was retrieved from a study of monozygotic twins with inflammatory bowel disease (dated by TCRdb to 2018 to 2020). For the study in its entirety: In total, 28 monozygotic twin pairs made up the full study: 19 Danish pairs, all IBD-discordant, plus nine German pairs, of which four were IBD-concordant and five were IBD-discordant. The search for disease-associated traits relied mainly on comparing, within discordant pairs, IBD patients with their genetically identical healthy co-twins. Each individual had, on average, about 151 000 unique TCRalpha sequences and 181 000 unique TCRbeta sequences available for analysis.

Results the study describes overall, beyond this receptor: Compared with healthy twins, IBD patients had fewer clonotypes in common with other individuals, a difference most pronounced in patients showing signs of disease activity. Because patients were on differing immunosuppressive treatments, the repertoires may have picked up extra background noise and inter-individual variability. The results gave no support for a single strong signal or clonotype linked to IBD. Concordant and discordant twins showed no difference in repertoire similarity, possibly because of limited statistical power. TCRbeta repertoire diversity, by inverse Simpson index, was decreased in IBD patients compared with their healthy co-twins. Different T cell subtypes could not be distinguished in the analysis.

A word on this clonotype: The target of this receptor is not known.

The method behind the library was 5' RACE. Preparation of each TCR library used approximately 4,000 ng of total RNA. For each sample, cDNA was synthesized in eight separate reactions using SMARTScribe reverse transcriptase. During cDNA synthesis, template switching was used to introduce unique molecular identifiers that contained a 6-nucleotide sample barcode. TCRalpha and TCRbeta cDNA was amplified in two nested PCRs of roughly 16 and 10 cycles, and bead purification was carried out after each PCR. Before amplification, cDNA was treated with uracil DNA-glycosylase and purified using the QIAquick PCR purification kit. The second PCR added Illumina TruSeq-compatible adapters along with sample-specific barcodes. TapeStation and Qubit were used to check library quality and concentration, and around 5.3 ng of each library was pooled. Sequencing of pooled libraries was carried out on an Illumina HiSeq2500 single-index Rapid Run using 2 x 100 bp reads and custom sequencing primers. The original methods were these. PCR and sequencing errors were corrected by UMI-based consensus assembly using MiGEC version 1.2.6. V(D)J alignment, clonotype assembly and CDR3 extraction were performed with MiXCR version 2.1.1. To normalise gene usage, clonotype sharing and MAIT/NKT TCR abundance, the analysis used the top 1000, 10 000 and 20 000 clonotypes per sample. Diversity was computed as the inverse Simpson index with the vegan R package after downsampling to 27 000 UMIs. Paired Mann-Whitney U tests on discordant twin pairs were used, with Benjamini-Hochberg multiple-testing correction. The reads were reprocessed in TCRdb, with one entry per CDR3 protein sequence and no accompanying DNA. The V and J calls come from TCRdb's annotation, not from the publication. The record for this sample contains about 420,000 distinct CDR3 sequences. More than 2% of the sample is held by the ten biggest clonotypes.

A roughly 2.5 ml peripheral blood sample was drawn into PAXgene tubes per donor and stored at -80°C. Without T cell sorting, total RNA was isolated from whole blood using the PAXgene blood miRNA kit on an automated QIAcube. Peripheral blood from monozygotic twin pairs, either concordant or discordant for inflammatory bowel disease, underwent deep TCRalpha and TCRbeta repertoire profiling that used unique molecular barcoding. Smoking habits were recorded for all twin pairs, with individuals classified as current, former or never smokers. The receptor was isolated from a human donor with ulcerative colitis or Crohn's disease, or a healthy co-twin of an affected twin (not recorded which). Sequenced material: blood.

The CDR3 is CAISESRERQETQYF. The chain uses TRBV10-3 and TRBJ2-5; TCRdb's D gene call, TRBD2, goes unchecked for lack of DNA. Including cysteine and phenylalanine, the CDR3 has 15 amino acids. The entry carries no DNA sequence. As encoded in the germline V gene, CDR1 is ENHRY while CDR2 is SYGVKD.